A single sample is the source of the 24 T cell receptor beta chains below, sequenced in a study of cytomegalovirus exposure and HLA in healthy donors. The PCR ran on 60 Vbeta and 13 Jbeta primers. Assay used: immunoSEQ multiplex PCR; TCRdb lists only in-frame clones, some missing. The sample has over 100,000 clones; approximately 79% are singletons. Sequencing was done on a sample of PBMCs. Source of these receptors: a man in his sixties in good health and CMV-seropositive.

This chain uses TRBV29-1 with TRBJ1-2; a weak D match, TRBD1 (6 bases). CDR1 and CDR2 (germline): SQVTM, ANQGSEA. V lost 0 bases to trimming and J lost 7 bases, with 12 bases between them. The CDR3 is made up of 13 amino acids. CDR3 DNA sequence: TGCAGCGTTGAAGACGACAGGTCGGCTGGCTACACCTTC. It is translated as CSVEDDRSAGYTF.

The chain carries TRBV7-2 and TRBJ1-2; no firm D call. CDR1 SGHTA and CDR2 FQGNSA come from the germline V gene. V was pared by 3 bases and J by 4 bases, with 15 bases between. The CDR3 extends over 15 amino acids. The CDR3 region is CASSFHRVDLYGYTF. Written as DNA, the CDR3 is TGTGCCAGCAGCTTTCACCGGGTTGACCTCTATGGCTACACCTTC.

The gene calls are TRBV7-2 and TRBJ1-3, with D possibly TRBD1 on 6 matching bases. Trimming took off 5 bases at V and 3 bases at J, with 11 bases between the two ends. Per the germline V gene, CDR1 is SGHTA and CDR2 is FQGNSA. This CDR3 region has 14 residues. CDR3 protein: CASSRQVDGNTIYF. The CDR3 region has the DNA TGTGCCAGCAGCCGACAGGTTGATGGAAACACCATATATTTT.

The chain has TRBV6-5 and TRBJ2-7; D gene uncertain. The V end lost 2 bases, the J end lost 1 base, and 6 bases lay between the germline ends. Germline V gene lookup returns CDR1 MNHEY and CDR2 SVGAGI. This CDR3 comprises 13 residues. This CDR3 is CASSYLSSYEQYF. DNA of the CDR3: TGTGCCAGCAGTTACCTATCATCCTACGAGCAGTACTTC.

The chain recombines TRBV25-1 with TRBJ2-1, with D possibly being TRBD1 (5 bases). Germline CDR1 reads MGHDK; CDR2 reads SYGVNS. V gave up 3 bases and J gave up 7 bases, with 19 bases separating them. The CDR3 length is 16 residues. Here the CDR3 DNA reads TGTGCCAGCAGTGACCAAGGCCCAGGGCTCCGGAATGAGCAGTTCTTC. Translation gives CASSDQGPGLRNEQFF.

The V gene is TRBV30, the J gene TRBJ2-3; perhaps TRBD2 as D (6 bases). The V end lost 0 bases, the J end lost 1 base, and 8 bases lay between the germline ends. The CDR3 has 14 amino acids. CDR1 and CDR2 from the germline V gene are GTSNPN and SVGIG (reference sequence). The CDR3 here is CAWSVPGGTDTQYF. As DNA, the CDR3 is TGTGCCTGGAGTGTTCCGGGGGGCACAGATACGCAGTATTTT. Looking up the rest from reference TRBV30 and TRBJ2-3 gives the full variable domain: SQTIHQWPATLVQPVGSPLSLECTVEGTSNPNLYWYRQAAGRGLQLLFYSVGIGQISSEVPQNLSASRPQDRQFILSSKKLLLSDSGFYLCAWSVPGGTDTQYFGPGTRLTVL.

The J gene is TRBJ2-3, the V gene TRBV11-2; 10 bases line up with TRBD2. Germline V gene data show CDR1 as SGHAT and CDR2 as FQNNGV. The junction had 6 bases not matched to a gene; V was cut back by 4 bases and J by 8 bases. CDR3 length: 14 amino acids. DNA for the CDR3: TGTGCCAGCAGCTCTAGCGGGGGTGCCGGTACGCAGTATTTT. It specifies CASSSSGGAGTQYF.

V usage is TRBV6-4 and J usage is TRBJ2-7; 7 positions agree with TRBD1. The CDR3 covers 15 residues. Trimming cost V 2 bases and J 0 bases; bases outside gene matches: 4. From germline, CDR1 is MRHNA and CDR2 SNTAGT. The CDR3 nucleotides read TGTGCCAGCAGTGACCCGGGACAGATCTCCTACGAGCAGTACTTC. Translated, it gives CASSDPGQISYEQYF.

This chain uses TRBV9 with TRBJ2-3, with a tentative D call TRBD2 (5 bases). Germline lookup yields CDR1 SGDLS and CDR2 YYNGEE. Trimming shortened V by 3 bases and J by 4 bases, and 15 bases separated the two germline ends. The CDR3 is 15 amino acids. The CDR3 sequence is CASSDLLALPDTQYF. DNA for the CDR3: TGTGCCAGCAGCGATTTGCTAGCCCTCCCAGATACGCAGTATTTT.

In this sample, this clone turned up once. The chain combines TRBV6-6 with TRBJ1-2; 7 positions match TRBD1. CDR1 MNHNY and CDR2 SVGAGI come from the germline V gene (reference sequence). Trimming at V came to 5 bases and at J to 2 bases, leaving 5 bases not matched to a gene. The CDR3 contains 14 residues. Here the CDR3 DNA reads TGTGCCAGCAGTCAAGGGGGCTCCAACTATGGCTACACCTTC. It yields the protein CASSQGGSNYGYTF.

The chain links TRBV11-2 to TRBJ2-7; D is undetermined. The CDR3 loop spans 13 amino acids. Trimming stripped 0 bases from V and 4 bases from J, with 7 bases between. From germline, CDR1 is SGHAT and CDR2 FQNNGV. The CDR3 protein is CASSLERRYEQYF. For the CDR3, the DNA is TGTGCCAGCAGCTTAGAAAGGAGATACGAGCAGTACTTC. Supplemented by reference TRBV11-2 and TRBJ2-7, the full variable domain reads EAGVAQSPRYKIIEKRQSVAFWCNPISGHATLYWYQQILGQGPKLLIQFQNNGVVDDSQLPKDRFSAERLKGVDSTLKIQPAKLEDSAVYLCASSLERRYEQYFGPGTRLTVT.

This clone has just one count. The chain links TRBV11-1 to TRBJ2-1; TRBD2 matches at 7 bases. J gave up 8 bases and V 5 bases, and 9 bases lay outside the gene matches. Germline CDR1 and CDR2: SGHAT and FQDESV (reference sequence). The CDR3 has 14 residues. Written as DNA, the CDR3 is TGTGCCAGCAGCGATTCACGCGGGGGTCATGAGCAGTTCTTC. Translation: CASSDSRGGHEQFF.

The V and J genes are TRBV13 and TRBJ1-4; 10 bases match TRBD1. Germline V gene sequence: CDR1 PRHDT, CDR2 FYEKMQ (reference sequence). Trimming removed 6 bases from V and 8 bases from J; junction bases left unmatched: 6. This CDR3 contains 14 residues. CDR3 loop: CASSLTGGREKLFF. The CDR3 region has the DNA TGTGCCAGCAGTCTGACAGGGGGCAGGGAAAAACTGTTTTTT.

This clone was counted a single time. The V gene is TRBV27, the J gene TRBJ1-2; TRBD1 is a possible D gene (5 bases). Germline V gene lookup returns CDR1 MNHEY and CDR2 SMNVEV (reference sequence). V lost 2 bases and J 4 bases, leaving 17 bases between the germline ends. The CDR3 spans 16 residues. This CDR3 reads CASSLGMNRGGYGYTF. The CDR3 DNA is TGTGCCAGCAGTTTAGGGATGAATAGGGGAGGCTATGGCTACACCTTC.

The chain is built from TRBV7-2 and TRBJ2-1; TRBD1 aligns across 7 bases. The germline V gene has CDR1 SGHTA and CDR2 FQGNSA. CDR3 size: 15 residues. Unmatched junction bases numbered 8, after V lost 5 bases and J lost 4 bases. CDR3 nucleotide sequence: TGTGCCAGCAGCAGTAGACAGGGTTCTTACAATGAGCAGTTCTTC. It codes for CASSSRQGSYNEQFF.

This rearrangement joins TRBV5-4 to TRBJ2-7, with 7 bases aligning to TRBD1. Germline V gene data show CDR1 as SGHNT and CDR2 as YYREEE (reference sequence). The length of the CDR3 is 15 residues. The V gene end was trimmed by 2 bases and the J gene end by 6 bases; junction bases not matched to a gene: 11. The CDR3 reads CASSFLTGMSGEQYF. The CDR3 region has the DNA TGTGCCAGCAGCTTTTTGACAGGGATGTCTGGCGAGCAGTACTTC.

This clone was seen a single time. The chain uses TRBV7-9 and TRBJ2-5; the D gene is possibly TRBD1 (5 bases). The ends were cut back, 4 bases at V and 1 base at J, with 13 bases in the middle. Per the germline V gene, CDR1 is SEHNR and CDR2 is FQNEAQ (reference sequence). The CDR3 runs 15 residues. The DNA for the CDR3 is TGTGCCAGCAGCTCGCATTACAGGATCCAAGAGACCCAGTACTTC. Amino acid sequence: CASSSHYRIQETQYF.

V is TRBV21-1 and J is TRBJ2-7; no DNA check was done on the table's D call, TRBD2. TRBV21-1 is assigned pseudogene status. The CDR3 length is 16 residues. The CDR3 sequence is CASSKASGGPSYEQYF. The CDR3 DNA follows: TGTGCCAGCAGCAAAGCTAGCGGGGGGCCCTCCTACGAGCAGTACTTC.

The chain is built from TRBV5-4 and TRBJ1-2; 8 bases are shared with TRBD1. The J segment lost 0 bases and the V segment lost 5 bases, leaving 3 bases of the junction unmatched. This CDR3 has 14 amino acids. The germline CDR1 and CDR2 sequences are SGHNT and YYREEE (reference sequence). The CDR3 DNA is TGTGCCAGCAGGGGGACAGGAGCTAACTATGGCTACACCTTC. It encodes CASRGTGANYGYTF.

The gene calls are TRBV4-2 and TRBJ1-2, with 10 bases that match TRBD1. V lost 0 bases and J lost 4; bases outside the gene matches: 5. This CDR3 has 16 amino acids. Germline values: CDR1 LGHNA, CDR2 YNFKEQ. The CDR3 region is CASSQEGTGVSYGYTF. The CDR3 DNA sequence: TGTGCCAGCAGCCAAGAAGGGACAGGGGTTAGCTATGGCTACACCTTC.

The chain employs TRBV19 and TRBJ2-6; tentative D call: TRBD1 (5 bases). The CDR3 runs 14 residues. The germline V gene encodes CDR1 LNHDA and CDR2 SQIVND (reference sequence). Trimming removed 4 bases from V and 5 bases from J, with 9 bases in between. CDR3 DNA sequence: TGTGCCAGTAGTACCAGGGATCGGGCCAACGTCCTGACTTTC. Translated: CASSTRDRANVLTF.

The chain employs TRBV29-1 and TRBJ2-3; TRBD1 aligns across 7 bases. The germline gives CDR1 SQVTM, CDR2 ANQGSEA. This CDR3 is 15 amino acids long. V lost 3 bases, J lost 0 bases, and 6 bases stayed unmatched. The CDR3 DNA reads TGCAGCGTTGAGGGGACAGAGACAAGCACAGATACGCAGTATTTT. Amino acids: CSVEGTETSTDTQYF.

The chain links TRBV19 to TRBJ1-1; tentative D call: TRBD1 (5 bases). Trimming stripped 5 bases from V and 0 bases from J, with 16 bases between. Looked up from germline, CDR1 is LNHDA and CDR2 is SQIVND (reference sequence). This CDR3 contains 16 residues. The CDR3 nucleotides are TGTGCCAGTAGTCGGGGTACGCGGGGCGTGAACACTGAAGCTTTCTTT. Translated: CASSRGTRGVNTEAFF.

The chain combines TRBV7-2 with TRBJ2-2; D unclear. V was shortened by 1 base and J by 2 bases, with 8 bases between the two germline ends. The germline V gene encodes CDR1 SGHTA and CDR2 FQGNSA. The CDR3 runs 15 residues. CDR3 sequence (DNA): TGTGCCAGCAGCTTAGGGAACAGAAACACCGGGGAGCTGTTTTTT. It specifies CASSLGNRNTGELFF.